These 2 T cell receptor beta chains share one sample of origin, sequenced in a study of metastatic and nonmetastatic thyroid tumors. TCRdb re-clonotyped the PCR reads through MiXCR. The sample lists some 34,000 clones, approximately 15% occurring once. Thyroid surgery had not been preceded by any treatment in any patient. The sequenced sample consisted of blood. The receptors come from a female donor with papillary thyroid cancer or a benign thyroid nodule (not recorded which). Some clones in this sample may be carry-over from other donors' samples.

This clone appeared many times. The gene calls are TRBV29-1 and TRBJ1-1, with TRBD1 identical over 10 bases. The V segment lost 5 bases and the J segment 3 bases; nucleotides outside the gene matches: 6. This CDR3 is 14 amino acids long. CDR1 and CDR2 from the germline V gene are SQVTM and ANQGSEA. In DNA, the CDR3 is TGCAGCGTTCGCAGGGACAGGGGTTACACTGAAGCTTTCTTT. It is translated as CSVRRDRGYTEAFF. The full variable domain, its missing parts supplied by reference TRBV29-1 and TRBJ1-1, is SAVISQKPSRDICQRGTSLTIQCQVDSQVTMMFWYRQQPGQSLTLIATANQGSEATYESGFVIDKFPISRPNLTFSTLTVSNMSPEDSSIYLCSVRRDRGYTEAFFGQGTRLTVV.

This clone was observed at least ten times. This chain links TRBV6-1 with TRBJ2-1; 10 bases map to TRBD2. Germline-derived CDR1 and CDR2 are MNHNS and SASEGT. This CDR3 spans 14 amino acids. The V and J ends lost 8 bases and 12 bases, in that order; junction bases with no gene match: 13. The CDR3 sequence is CASVGLTSSGGQFF. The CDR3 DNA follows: TGTGCCAGCGTAGGGCTAACCTCTAGCGGGGGGCAGTTCTTC.